What follows describes a single T cell receptor beta chain. No antigen is known for it. At one boundary the junction diverges from the germline segment, which might be a read error. The library was produced with multiplex PCR. Sequencing was carried out with an Illumina HiSeq 2500. Following protocols modified from ARM-PCR, the researchers constructed TCRbeta libraries through three rounds of nested PCR with primers (Table S4). PCR products of 200-500 bp were gel-excised and purified with the QIAquick gel extraction kit before sequencing. The paper's data handling went like this. Reads were cleaned with Trimmomatic, merged with FLASH into complete CDR3 sequences, and assigned to V(D)J germline segments with MiTCR. Clonal diversity was computed as the inverse Simpson's index with VDJtools. Productive reads were defined as in-frame sequences without a premature stop codon. Using fastp trimming at Q25 and MiXCR clonotype assembly, TCRdb reanalyzed the public sequencing data and kept in-frame beta chains. Every distinct CDR3 protein forms one entry, paired with its most common genes and DNA. These V and J calls rely on TCRdb rather than the paper's analysis. Within this sample are about 100,000 distinct CDR3 sequences, with roughly two thirds of them counted one time only. The ten largest clonotypes hold roughly a fifth of the sample.

The sample originates from a study of tumor and adjacent non-tumor tissue in lung cancer (dated 2018 in TCRdb). For context, the study as a whole: Of the cohort, eleven to twelve patients had adenocarcinoma, 2 had squamous cell carcinoma and 1 had small cell lung cancer. The 15 or so patients were aged roughly 30 to 85 years, included about 10 men and 5 women, and had TNM stage I to III disease. A total of approximately 130,000,000 productive TCRbeta reads were generated by sequencing, corresponding to an average of approximately 4.3 million reads per sample. Using bulk TCRbeta repertoires from some 15 lung cancer patients, the study set lung tumor tissue side by side with matched distant non-tumor lung tissue. TCRbeta CDR3 sequencing was performed on around 30 paired specimens, with one tumor sample and one normal lung sample collected per patient. Study-wide conclusions, independent of this receptor: Because peripheral blood was not sequenced, blood TCRbeta repertoires in the lung cancer patients of the study were not examined. Tumor tissue showed significantly higher TCR diversity (inverse Simpson) than normal lung tissue, at roughly 390 vs 170 (P = 0.0075, Mann-Whitney U test). The methods do not name the sequencing platform or mention unique molecular identifiers. Only around 14 patients were in the cohort, and the authors stated that larger samples and more detailed clinical data are needed. The top 100 clones accounted for a significantly larger cumulative portion of the repertoire in normal lung than in tumor tissue. Younger patients had significantly higher TCR diversity, and higher tumor TCR diversity was associated with shorter overall and disease-free survival.

RNA was isolated from bulk unsorted tissue, and RNA quality was assessed with a NanoDrop ND-1000 and an Agilent 2100. Normal lung samples were distant non-tumor tissue taken more than 3 cm from the tumor edge. Donors were newly diagnosed lung cancer patients admitted for thoracic surgery in China between August and November 2014, without prior chemotherapy. Patients who had received previous radiotherapy or chemotherapy, or who had another concurrent cancer, were excluded from the study. Pieces of surgical tissue measuring 1-2 cm3 were kept in RNAlater solution and held at -80 degrees C until needed. Via the germline V gene, CDR1 is MNHNS and CDR2 SASEGT. From the cysteine through the phenylalanine, the CDR3 covers 15 amino acids. Only the CDR3 portion is preserved as DNA: 45 bases, with reading frame beginning at the first base.

The sequenced sample was distant non-tumor lung tissue. The chain is encoded by TRBV6-1 joined to TRBJ2-5, with 10 bases matching TRBD1. This receptor was identified in a young man with non-small cell lung cancer. The CDR3 reads as follows: CTSSWGTGEGETQCF. The nucleotide sequence reads TGTACCAGCAGTTGGGGGACAGGGGAGGGAGAGACCCAGTGCTTC.